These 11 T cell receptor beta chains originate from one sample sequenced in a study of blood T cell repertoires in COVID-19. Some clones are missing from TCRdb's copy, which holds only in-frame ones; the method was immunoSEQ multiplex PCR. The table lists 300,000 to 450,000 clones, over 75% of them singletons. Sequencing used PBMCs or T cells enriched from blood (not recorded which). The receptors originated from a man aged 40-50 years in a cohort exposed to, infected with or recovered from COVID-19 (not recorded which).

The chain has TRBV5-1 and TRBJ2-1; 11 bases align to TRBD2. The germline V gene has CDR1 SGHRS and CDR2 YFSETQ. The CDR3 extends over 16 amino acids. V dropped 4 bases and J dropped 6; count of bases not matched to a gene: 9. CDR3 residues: CASSTTLAGDGNEQFF. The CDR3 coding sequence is TGCGCCAGCAGCACGACACTAGCGGGAGATGGCAATGAGCAGTTCTTC.

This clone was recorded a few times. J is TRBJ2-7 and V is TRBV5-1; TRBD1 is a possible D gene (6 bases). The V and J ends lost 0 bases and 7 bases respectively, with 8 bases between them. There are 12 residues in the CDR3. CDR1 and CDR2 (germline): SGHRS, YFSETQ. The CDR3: CASSLDREEQYF. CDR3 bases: TGCGCCAGCAGCTTGGACAGGGAGGAGCAGTACTTC.

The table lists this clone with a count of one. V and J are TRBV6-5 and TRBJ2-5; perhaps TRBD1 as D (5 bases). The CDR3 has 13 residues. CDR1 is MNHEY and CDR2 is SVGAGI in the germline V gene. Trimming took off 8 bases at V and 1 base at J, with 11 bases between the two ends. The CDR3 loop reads CASLGQGQETQYF. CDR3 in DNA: TGTGCCAGCCTGGGCCAGGGCCAAGAGACCCAGTACTTC.

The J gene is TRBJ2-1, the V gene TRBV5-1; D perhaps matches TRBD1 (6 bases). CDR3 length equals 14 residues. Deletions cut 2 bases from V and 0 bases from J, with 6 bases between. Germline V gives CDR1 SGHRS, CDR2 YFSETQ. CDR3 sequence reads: CASSLQGSYNEQFF. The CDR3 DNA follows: TGCGCCAGCAGCTTACAGGGCTCCTACAATGAGCAGTTCTTC.

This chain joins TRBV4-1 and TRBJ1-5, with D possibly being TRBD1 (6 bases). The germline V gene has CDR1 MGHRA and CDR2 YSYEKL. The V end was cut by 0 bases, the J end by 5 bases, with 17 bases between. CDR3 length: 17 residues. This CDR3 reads CASSQDIRGRQDQPQHF. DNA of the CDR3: TGCGCCAGCAGCCAAGATATCAGGGGCCGGCAGGATCAGCCCCAGCATTTT.

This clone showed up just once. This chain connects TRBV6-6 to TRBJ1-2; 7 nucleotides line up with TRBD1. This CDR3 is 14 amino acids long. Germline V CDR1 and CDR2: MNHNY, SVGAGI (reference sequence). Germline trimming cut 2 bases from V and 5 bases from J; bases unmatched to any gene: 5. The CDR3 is CASSYADRVYGYTF. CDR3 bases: TGTGCCAGCAGTTACGCCGACAGGGTTTATGGCTACACCTTC.

CDR3 sequence (DNA): TGTGCCAGCAGCTTAGATTCTAGCCGGGACGAGCAGTACTTC. Translated: CASSLDSSRDEQYF. The V gene is TRBV11-2, the J gene TRBJ2-7; weak D call: TRBD2 (5 bases). The germline gives CDR1 SGHAT, CDR2 FQNNGV. The germline V and J ends were trimmed by 0 bases and 5 bases, with 11 bases remaining between them. The CDR3 length is 14 residues.

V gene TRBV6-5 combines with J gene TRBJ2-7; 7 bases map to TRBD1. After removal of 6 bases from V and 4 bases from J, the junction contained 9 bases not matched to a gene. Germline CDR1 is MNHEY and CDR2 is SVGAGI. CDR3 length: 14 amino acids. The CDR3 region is CASSRQGASYEQYF. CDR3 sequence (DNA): TGTGCCAGCAGCCGACAGGGAGCCAGTTACGAGCAGTACTTC.

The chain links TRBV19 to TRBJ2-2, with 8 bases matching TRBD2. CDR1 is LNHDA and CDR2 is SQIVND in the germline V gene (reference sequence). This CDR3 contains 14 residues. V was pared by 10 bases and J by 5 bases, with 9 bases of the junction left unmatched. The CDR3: CATQREYRTGELFF. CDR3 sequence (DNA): TGTGCCACCCAGCGGGAGTATCGGACCGGGGAGCTGTTTTTT. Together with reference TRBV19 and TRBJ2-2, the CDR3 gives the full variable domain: DGGITQSPKYLFRKEGQNVTLSCEQNLNHDAMYWYRQDPGQGLRLIYYSQIVNDFQKGDIAEGYSVSREKKESFPLTVTSAQKNPTAFYLCATQREYRTGELFFGEGSRLTVL.

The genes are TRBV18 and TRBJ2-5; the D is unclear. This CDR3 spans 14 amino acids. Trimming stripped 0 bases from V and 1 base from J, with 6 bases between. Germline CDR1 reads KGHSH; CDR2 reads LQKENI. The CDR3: CASSPPAGQETQYF. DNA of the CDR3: TGTGCCAGCTCACCACCCGCAGGCCAAGAGACCCAGTACTTC.

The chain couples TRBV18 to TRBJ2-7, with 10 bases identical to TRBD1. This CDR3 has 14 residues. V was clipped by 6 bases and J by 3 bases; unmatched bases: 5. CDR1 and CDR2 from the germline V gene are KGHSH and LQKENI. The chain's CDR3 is CASSGDRGNYEQYF. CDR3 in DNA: TGTGCCAGCTCGGGGGACAGGGGTAACTACGAGCAGTACTTC.